This T cell receptor (beta chain) comes out of a study of vaccination and CD4 T cells after COVID-19. Whole-study results and caveats: Median SARS-CoV-2-reactive clonotypes rose from around 20 to 38, not significantly.

Specified time point: late sampling 161 to 241 days after vaccination in a few convalescent patients. Treatment noted: roughly ten-day PBMC culture with coronavirus spike peptide pools or control peptides (ViraFEST assay). Positivity by PCR occurred from March to December 2020, a period that predated US Alpha, Beta and Delta variants. Cultures of PBMCs, around 2 million per well, were set up with about 10 IU/ml IL-2 and around 9.9 ug/ml peptide pools. The Oncomine TCR Beta short-read assay sequenced DNA from cultured CD4+ T cells. Cultured CD4+ T cells yielded the extracted genomic DNA. TCRdb passed the PCR reads through MiXCR, listing each CDR3 protein once. The sample lists tens of thousands of distinct CDR3 sequences, about 31% occurring once. Comments on this clonotype: Its antigen is not identified.

V gave up 0 bases and J gave up 4 bases, with 7 bases separating them. The V gene's germline CDR1 is MGHRA and CDR2 YSYEKL. CDR3 length: 14 residues. Here the sequenced sample was CD4+ T cells from blood, cultured in vitro, taken about 7 months after SARS-CoV-2 vaccination. The receptor's source is a human donor who had recovered from COVID-19. V and J are TRBV4-1 and TRBJ2-1; D remains ambiguous. This CDR3 is CASSQDRLYNEQFF. The CDR3 region has the DNA TGCGCCAGCAGCCAAGATCGGCTGTACAATGAGCAGTTCTTC.